These T cell receptor beta chains were read from a single sample in a study of OX40 agonist ivuxolimab in advanced cancers. The method was immunoSEQ multiplex PCR; TCRdb's version includes in-frame clones alone and lacks a portion of them. The data contain about 70,000 clones, around 78% of them seen just once; the ten biggest clones take up about 5.4%. The sample in question was CD4+ or CD8+ T cells sorted from blood, obtained in a trial of the OX40 agonist ivuxolimab. These receptors all come from an adult with an advanced solid tumor such as melanoma, head and neck, liver or kidney cancer. The CDR3 runs from the conserved cysteine through the conserved F or W. D genes are given only for firm matches. Some rows have no size entry. The others give once, few or many, or a class for an expanded clone.

size: few; J: TRBJ1-1; V: TRBV18; D: NA; DNA: TGTGCCAGCTCCCCAGGGTTCGGGGACACTGAAGCTTTCTTT; CDR3: CASSPGFGDTEAFF
size: NA; J: TRBJ2-7; V: TRBV6-5; D: NA; DNA: TGTGCCAGCAGTTCCCCCTACGAGCAGTACTTC; CDR3: CASSSPYEQYF
size: NA; J: TRBJ1-5; V: TRBV19; D: NA; DNA: TGTGCCAGTAGTTCAGGGTCCGACGGGCAGCCCCAGCATTTT; CDR3: CASSSGSDGQPQHF
size: NA; J: TRBJ2-7; V: TRBV30; D: NA; DNA: TGTGCCTGGAGTGTACTTTACGAGCAGTACTTC; CDR3: CAWSVLYEQYF
size: few; J: TRBJ1-2; V: TRBV6-6; D: NA; DNA: TGTGCCAGCAGTTATGACGGAAACTATGGCTACACCTTC; CDR3: CASSYDGNYGYTF
size: NA; J: TRBJ1-2; V: TRBV4-2; D: NA; DNA: TGTGCCAGCAGCCACAGCTATGGCTACACCTTC; CDR3: CASSHSYGYTF
size: NA; J: TRBJ2-3; V: TRBV2; D: NA; DNA: TGTGCCAGCATTGTCGGCGGGAGCACAGATACGCAGTATTTT; CDR3: CASIVGGSTDTQYF
size: NA; J: TRBJ1-1; V: TRBV12-5; D: NA; DNA: TGTGCTAGTGCTCCTTTGGGCTCTGAAGCTTTCTTT; CDR3: CASAPLGSEAFF
size: NA; J: TRBJ2-3; V: TRBV6-6; D: NA; DNA: TGTGCCAGCAGAAGACAGGACAATACGCAGTATTTT; CDR3: CASRRQDNTQYF
size: NA; J: TRBJ1-1; V: TRBV2; D: TRBD1; DNA: TGTGCCAGCACCCAGACAGGGCGTAATCAGAACACTGAAGCTTTCTTT; CDR3: CASTQTGRNQNTEAFF
size: few; J: TRBJ1-1; V: TRBV18; D: TRBD1; DNA: TGTGCCAGCTCACCACGACAGGGGGCGGTGAACACTGAAGCTTTCTTT; CDR3: CASSPRQGAVNTEAFF
size: few; J: TRBJ1-1; V: TRBV20-1; D: NA; DNA: TGCAGTGCCCGGAACTCTGAAGCTTTCTTT; CDR3: CSARNSEAFF
size: NA; J: TRBJ2-3; V: TRBV27; D: TRBD2; DNA: TGTGCCAGCAGTTTCTGGTCTAGCGGGAGATCAGATACGCAGTATTTT; CDR3: CASSFWSSGRSDTQYF
size: NA; J: TRBJ2-7; V: TRBV11-2; D: TRBD1; DNA: TGTGCCAGCAGCTTAGGGGACAGGGGGTCCTACGAGCAGTACTTC; CDR3: CASSLGDRGSYEQYF
size: NA; J: TRBJ2-5; V: TRBV18; D: NA; DNA: TGTGCCAGCTCACCAACTCGACAAGAGACCCAGTACTTC; CDR3: CASSPTRQETQYF
size: once; J: TRBJ1-3; V: TRBV18; D: NA; DNA: TGTGCCAGCTCACCGCAGTCCTCTGGAAACACCATATATTTT; CDR3: CASSPQSSGNTIYF
size: few; J: TRBJ2-2; V: TRBV6-4; D: TRBD2; DNA: TGTGCCAGCAGGGGAGCGGGAGATCACGGGGAGCTGTTTTTT; CDR3: CASRGAGDHGELFF
size: NA; J: TRBJ2-5; V: TRBV18; D: NA; DNA: TGTGCCAGCTCACCCGCGGAGCAAGAGACCCAGTACTTC; CDR3: CASSPAEQETQYF
size: few; J: TRBJ2-4; V: TRBV7-9; D: NA; DNA: TGTGCCAGCAGCCCCTATCAGGGACGGGACATTCAGTACTTC; CDR3: CASSPYQGRDIQYF
size: NA; J: TRBJ2-2; V: TRBV5-5; D: NA; DNA: TGTGCCAGCAGTTCCGGGCTCCGAAAGGATCACACCGGGGAGCTGTTTTTT; CDR3: CASSSGLRKDHTGELFF
size: NA; J: TRBJ1-5; V: TRBV5-8; D: NA; DNA: TGTGCCAGCAGCTTGCAGGGCGGCGAAGGCAATCAGCCCCAGCATTTT; CDR3: CASSLQGGEGNQPQHF
size: NA; J: TRBJ2-1; V: TRBV27; D: TRBD1; DNA: TGTGCCAGCAGAGAAACCAGGGGACAGGGGGCATCTGAGCAGTTCTTC; CDR3: CASRETRGQGASEQFF
size: NA; J: TRBJ1-1; V: TRBV30; D: NA; DNA: TGTGCCTGGAGTCCCAGCTCCCACAGGGAGAACACTGAAGCTTTCTTT; CDR3: CAWSPSSHRENTEAFF
size: once; J: TRBJ2-5; V: TRBV10-2; D: TRBD2; DNA: TGCGCCAGCAGTGAGTCGGGGCTAGCGGGAGCCTTAGAGACCCAGTACTTC; CDR3: CASSESGLAGALETQYF
size: few; J: TRBJ2-7; V: TRBV30; D: TRBD1; DNA: TGTGCCTGGAGTAGTGGGACAGGCTACGAGCAGTACTTC; CDR3: CAWSSGTGYEQYF
size: few; J: TRBJ1-5; V: TRBV7-2; D: NA; DNA: TGTGCCAGCAGCTTAGCGGGGGCAGACCATCAGCCCCAGCATTTT; CDR3: CASSLAGADHQPQHF
size: NA; J: TRBJ1-1; V: TRBV4-3; D: NA; DNA: TGCGCCAGCAGCCAAGTGCTTCCGGGGGCGGGTGGCACTGAAGCTTTCTTT; CDR3: CASSQVLPGAGGTEAFF
size: NA; J: TRBJ1-2; V: TRBV18; D: TRBD1; DNA: TGTGCCAGCTCATTCGACAGGGGATCCAACTATGGCTACACCTTC; CDR3: CASSFDRGSNYGYTF
size: NA; J: TRBJ2-7; V: TRBV19; D: TRBD2; DNA: TGTGCCAGTAGTATACAGCTTGCGGGAGGGCAGACCTACGAGCAGTACTTC; CDR3: CASSIQLAGGQTYEQYF
size: NA; J: TRBJ2-1; V: TRBV18; D: NA; DNA: TGTGCCAGCTCACCAGGCAATGAGCAGTTCTTC; CDR3: CASSPGNEQFF
size: NA; J: TRBJ1-1; V: TRBV6-6; D: NA; DNA: TGTGCCAGCAGCCGACAGTCGGTGGGCACTGAAGCTTTCTTT; CDR3: CASSRQSVGTEAFF
size: NA; J: TRBJ2-6; V: TRBV27; D: NA; DNA: TGTGCCAGCAGTAGACAGAGTAGCTCTGGGGCCAACGTCCTGACTTTC; CDR3: CASSRQSSSGANVLTF
size: NA; J: TRBJ2-3; V: TRBV18; D: NA; DNA: TGTGCCAGCTCCCTGGCGGGCAGCACAGATACGCAGTATTTT; CDR3: CASSLAGSTDTQYF
size: NA; J: TRBJ1-1; V: TRBV7-8; D: NA; DNA: TGTGCCAGCAGCTCCCGGCGAGACACTGAAGCTTTCTTT; CDR3: CASSSRRDTEAFF
size: few; J: TRBJ1-4; V: TRBV9; D: TRBD1; DNA: TGTGCCAGCAGCTACAGGGGCCGGAGTGAAAAACTGTTTTTT; CDR3: CASSYRGRSEKLFF